This T cell receptor (beta chain) was identified during a study of CD8+ T cells in alopecia areata. Across the whole study: Administration of oral tofacitinib to treated patients was at 5 to 10 mg twice daily. Tofacitinib administration persisted for 6 to 18 months, succeeded by 6 months off drug.

Isolation of CD4+ and CD8+ T cells from PBMCs was achieved by sorting. Sequencing templates came from extracted RNA that was reverse transcribed into cDNA. Some clones are missing from TCRdb's copy, which holds only in-frame ones; the method was immunoSEQ multiplex PCR. The data show about 130,000 clones, roughly 50% seen once. Overall study results and limits: In lesional scalp, particularly from alopecia totalis/universalis, clonality was higher than in normal scalp.

To note about this clone: As yet, its antigen is unknown.

This CDR3 contains 15 residues. The ends lost 3 bases at V and 2 bases at J; junction bases unmatched: 6. Germline V CDR1 and CDR2: GTSNPN, SVGIG (reference sequence). This clonotype was sampled from a human donor with alopecia areata. The sequences come from CD8+ T cells sorted from blood, collected at week 0. The gene calls are TRBV30 and TRBJ2-7, with 11 bases identical to TRBD2. This CDR3 is CAWSGPSGGTYEQYF. As DNA, the CDR3 is TGTGCCTGGAGCGGACCTAGCGGGGGGACCTACGAGCAGTACTTC.